This T cell receptor (beta chain) emerged from a study of blood T cell repertoires in COVID-19. This CDR3 is 19 amino acids long. Germline CDR1 and CDR2: MDHEN and SYDVKM. The V end was cut by 3 bases, the J end by 2 bases, with 20 bases between. Produced via immunoSEQ multiplex PCR; TCRdb's table is partial and in-frame only. The data hold some 400,000 clones, with roughly 89% observed a single time. This clonotype originated in a woman in her twenties or thirties who had recovered from COVID-19. This chain uses TRBV28 with TRBJ2-6; a possible D gene is TRBD1 (7 bases). The source material was PBMCs or T cells enriched from blood (not recorded which). The DNA of the CDR3 is TGTGCCAGCAGTTTGCCCCACAGGGGACTTGGTGCTGGGGCCAACGTCCTGACTTTC. Residues: CASSLPHRGLGAGANVLTF.